Included here is one TCR beta chain sequence, with context. The antigen is unknown. The entry originates in a study of cytotoxic CD8 clonotypes in ibrutinib-treated CLL. Findings of the study overall: Treatment saw public clonotypes, which were uncommon, either contract or stay stable. Increased clonality at ibrutinib response gave way to a return toward baseline at progression.

The germline V gene has CDR1 SGHNT and CDR2 YENEEA. The CDR3 is 14 amino acids. Trimming cost V 2 bases and J 3 bases; bases outside gene matches: 0. Profiled with immunoSEQ multiplex PCR; TCRdb holds only in-frame clones, not every one. The sample holds more than 45,000 clones, less than 85% seen once. V is TRBV11-3 and J is TRBJ2-1; 8 bases line up with TRBD2. This TCR derives from a human donor with chronic lymphocytic leukemia. The specimen was PBMCs, collected after 24 months of ibrutinib treatment. Written as DNA, the CDR3 is TGTGCCAGCAGCTTAACTAGCGGCTACAATGAGCAGTTCTTC. Translating it yields CASSLTSGYNEQFF. The full variable domain, completed using reference TRBV11-3 and TRBJ2-1, is EAGVVQSPRYKIIEKKQPVAFWCNPISGHNTLYWYLQNLGQGPELLIRYENEEAVDDSQLPKDRFSAERLKGVDSTLKIQPAELGDSAVYLCASSLTSGYNEQFFGPGTRLTVL.